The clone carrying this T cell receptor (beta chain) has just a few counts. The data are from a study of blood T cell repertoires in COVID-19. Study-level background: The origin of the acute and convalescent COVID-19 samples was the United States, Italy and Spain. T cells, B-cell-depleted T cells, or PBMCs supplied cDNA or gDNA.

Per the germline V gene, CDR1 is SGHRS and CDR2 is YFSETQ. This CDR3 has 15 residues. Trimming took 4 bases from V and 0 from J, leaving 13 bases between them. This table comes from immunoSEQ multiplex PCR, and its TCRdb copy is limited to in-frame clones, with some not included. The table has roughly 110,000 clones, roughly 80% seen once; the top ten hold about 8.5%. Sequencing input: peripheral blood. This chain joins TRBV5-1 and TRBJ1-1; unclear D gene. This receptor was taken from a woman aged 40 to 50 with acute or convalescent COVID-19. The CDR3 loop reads CASSRRGEMNTEAFF. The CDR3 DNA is TGCGCCAGCAGCAGGCGGGGAGAGATGAACACTGAAGCTTTCTTT.